This TCR beta chain was found in a study of blood T cell repertoires in COVID-19. Study overall: From T cells, B-cell-depleted T cells, or PBMCs came the material, which was cDNA or gDNA.

Assay used: immunoSEQ multiplex PCR; TCRdb lists only in-frame clones, some missing. The sample holds 200,000 or so clones, about 88% seen once. Participant age was roughly 18 to 100 years, and participants resided in about two dozen US areas. The receptor's source is a woman in her thirties who had recovered from COVID-19. Sequencing input: PBMCs or T cells enriched from blood (not recorded which).

CDR3 in amino acids: CASSHTDTQYF. The CDR3 DNA is TGTGCCAGCAGTCACACAGATACGCAGTATTTT. This sequence joins TRBV6-5 and TRBJ2-3; no reliable D call. This CDR3 region has 11 residues. The V gene's germline CDR1 is MNHEY and CDR2 SVGAGI. The V and J ends lost 5 bases and 2 bases respectively, with 2 bases between them.